These 30 T cell receptor beta chains share one sample of origin, sequenced in a study of CD8 T cells in ankylosing spondylitis. Study results and limitations: In ankylosing spondylitis blood, a motif of roughly eight highly homologous TCR beta variants appeared characteristic.

These receptors lack a known antigen. MiXCR, run by TCRdb on the 5' RACE reads, gives a single entry per CDR3 protein. Of 750,000 to 850,000 distinct CDR3 sequences listed, over 9.5% are singletons. The sample was blood, either unsorted or a sorted T cell fraction (not recorded which). The receptor set was obtained from a male donor with ankylosing spondylitis.

This clonotype was observed a few times. The chain uses TRBV28 and TRBJ1-3; D unresolved. V shed 3 bases and J shed 0 bases, with 12 bases lying between them. Germline loops: CDR1 MDHEN, CDR2 SYDVKM. CDR3 size: 16 residues. The CDR3 spells CASSFRRVSSGNTIYF. CDR3 coding DNA: TGTGCCAGCAGTTTTCGTCGGGTCAGCTCTGGAAACACCATATATTTT.

Here the CDR3 reads CASSPRLLYNEQFF. The CDR3 bases are TGTGCCAGCAGCCCTAGGCTCTTATACAATGAGCAGTTCTTC. The genes are TRBV7-2 and TRBJ2-1, with D unclear. Trimming removed 5 bases from V and 4 bases from J, with 12 bases in between. The CDR3 has 14 amino acids. The germline V gene has CDR1 SGHTA and CDR2 FQGNSA.

V usage is TRBV21-1 and J usage is TRBJ2-1; the D segment call TRBD2 is taken from the table without a DNA check. TRBV21-1 is reported as a pseudogene. The CDR3 is 16 residues long. CDR3 sequence reads: CASSNRGLAGVNEQFF. CDR3 coding DNA: TGTGCCAGCAGCAATAGGGGACTAGCGGGAGTGAATGAGCAGTTCTTC.

This clonotype was detected a few times. The chain has TRBV24-1 and TRBJ2-7; D possibly uses TRBD1 or TRBD2 (5 bases each). Trimming removed 1 base from V and 3 bases from J, with 15 bases in between. This CDR3 is 16 amino acids long. Germline values: CDR1 KGHDR, CDR2 SFDVKD. The CDR3 protein is CATSDFPSSGSYEQYF. CDR3 in DNA: TGTGCCACCAGTGATTTCCCCAGCTCAGGGAGCTACGAGCAGTACTTC.

The chain uses TRBV18 and TRBJ2-7, with 7 bases fitting TRBD2. J lost 3 bases, V lost 2 bases, and 4 bases had no gene match. Germline loops: CDR1 KGHSH, CDR2 LQKENI. The CDR3 covers 14 residues. In DNA form, the CDR3 reads TGTGCCAGCTCACCAGCGGGAGCGTACTACGAGCAGTACTTC. It codes for CASSPAGAYYEQYF.

This clonotype was picked up many times. The V and J genes are TRBV18 and TRBJ2-7; a weak D match, TRBD2 (6 bases). Germline V gene sequence: CDR1 KGHSH, CDR2 LQKENI. The CDR3 has 14 residues. Trimming pared 1 base from V and 2 bases from J, leaving 9 bases between. The DNA of the CDR3 is TGTGCCAGCTCACCACAGGGAGGTGCCTACGAGCAGTACTTC. Amino acid sequence: CASSPQGGAYEQYF.

This clonotype was detected only a few times. This chain uses TRBV6-1 with TRBJ2-3; no definite D call. This CDR3 has 16 amino acids. CDR1 and CDR2 from the germline V gene are MNHNS and SASEGT. Deletions cut 6 bases from V and 3 bases from J, with 19 bases between. This CDR3 reads CASRPPEARFTDTQYF. CDR3 nucleotide sequence: TGTGCCAGCAGGCCGCCTGAGGCGAGGTTTACAGATACGCAGTATTTT.

Many counts were recorded for this clonotype. This chain uses TRBV29-1 with TRBJ2-1; D is unclear. V was trimmed by 7 bases and J by 10 bases, leaving 23 bases between them. Germline V gene sequence: CDR1 SQVTM, CDR2 ANQGSEA. This CDR3 has 14 residues. The CDR3: CSALYGSNFGEQFF. For the CDR3, the DNA is TGCAGCGCCCTCTATGGGTCGAATTTTGGGGAGCAGTTCTTC.

The chain combines TRBV6-5 with TRBJ1-2; D call uncertain. The CDR3 runs 17 residues. Germline lookup yields CDR1 MNHEY and CDR2 SVGAGI. The germline V and J ends were trimmed by 0 bases and 7 bases, with 21 bases remaining between them. CDR3 sequence (DNA): TGTGCCAGCAGTTACTCTCTCAGGCCTCGCCAGCGGGGTGGCTACACCTTC. This encodes CASSYSLRPRQRGGYTF.

The table lists this clonotype with a few counts. This rearrangement joins TRBV20-1 to TRBJ1-2; a weak D match, TRBD1 (5 bases). The CDR3 totals 14 residues. The ends were cut back, 1 base at V and 8 bases at J, with 17 bases in the middle. Germline V lookup: CDR1 DFQATT, CDR2 SNEGSKA (reference sequence). DNA for the CDR3: TGCAGTGCTAGAGTTCTTAAGGACGGGGGAGGCTACACCTTC. This translates into CSARVLKDGGGYTF.

The V and J genes are TRBV20-1 and TRBJ2-3, with 11 bases identical to TRBD2. The trim removed 4 bases at V and 4 bases at J, leaving 7 bases unmatched. This CDR3 has 15 amino acids. In germline, CDR1 is DFQATT, CDR2 SNEGSKA (reference sequence). CDR3 loop: CSANPGTSGADTQYF. CDR3 coding DNA: TGCAGTGCTAATCCAGGGACTAGCGGCGCAGATACGCAGTATTTT.

This clonotype was seen only a few times. J is TRBJ1-4 and V is TRBV20-1; D is unresolved. Germline-derived CDR1 and CDR2 are DFQATT and SNEGSKA (reference sequence). Deletions cut 6 bases from V and 0 bases from J, with 11 bases between. The CDR3 runs 14 residues. This chain's CDR3 is CSADTGATNEKLFF. CDR3 bases: TGCAGTGCCGACACGGGTGCAACTAATGAAAAACTGTTTTTT.

This chain connects TRBV5-1 to TRBJ2-1; TRBD2 agrees at 7 bases. CDR3 length: 15 amino acids. Germline-derived CDR1 and CDR2 are SGHRS and YFSETQ. Trimming removed 2 bases from V and 3 bases from J; junction bases left unmatched: 5. In DNA, the CDR3 is TGCGCCAGCAGCTTTGCGGGAGTAGGCTACAATGAGCAGTTCTTC. Its translation is CASSFAGVGYNEQFF. Supplemented by reference TRBV5-1 and TRBJ2-1, the full variable domain reads KAGVTQTPRYLIKTRGQQVTLSCSPISGHRSVSWYQQTPGQGLQFLFEYFSETQRNKGNFPGRFSGRQFSNSRSEMNVSTLELGDSALYLCASSFAGVGYNEQFFGPGTRLTVL.

In this sample, this clonotype turned up many times. The chain employs TRBV5-6 and TRBJ2-3; TRBD2 matches 10 bases. This CDR3 comprises 14 residues. With V trimmed by 4 bases and J by 6 bases, 5 bases remained unmatched. Germline V gives CDR1 SGHDT, CDR2 YYEEEE. CDR3 coding DNA: TGTGCCAGCAGCGGGCTAGCGGGAGTTGATACGCAGTATTTT. This sequence encodes CASSGLAGVDTQYF. The whole variable domain, remainder taken from reference TRBV5-6 and TRBJ2-3, is DAGVTQSPTHLIKTRGQQVTLRCSPKSGHDTVSWYQQALGQGPQFIFQYYEEEERQRGNFPDRFSGHQFPNYSSELNVNALLLGDSALYLCASSGLAGVDTQYFGPGTRLTVL.

The CDR3 coding sequence is TGTGCCAGCAGCCGGAGCCCGGGACTAGTAGCAGATACGCAGTATTTT. Amino acid sequence: CASSRSPGLVADTQYF. V gene TRBV7-2 combines with J gene TRBJ2-3, with 8 bases that match TRBD2. Looked up from germline, CDR1 is SGHTA and CDR2 is FQGNSA. V was clipped by 5 bases and J by 4 bases; unmatched bases: 11. There are 16 residues in the CDR3.

The V call is TRBV9, the J call TRBJ1-4; weak D call: TRBD1 (5 bases). Per the germline V gene, CDR1 is SGDLS and CDR2 is YYNGEE. Trimming stripped 4 bases from V and 2 bases from J, with 12 bases between. The CDR3 length is 15 residues. In nucleotides, the CDR3 is TGTGCCAGCAGCCCCCCGGGACCGACTAATGAAAAACTGTTTTTT. Translating gives CASSPPGPTNEKLFF.

This chain links TRBV7-9 with TRBJ1-3; D unclear. The germline V gene encodes CDR1 SEHNR and CDR2 FQNEAQ (reference sequence). CDR3 length: 16 amino acids. Trimming shortened V by 5 bases and J by 0 bases, and 14 bases separated the two germline ends. In nucleotides, the CDR3 is TGTGCCAGCAGCAGATTTCCCGGGAGCTCTGGAAACACCATATATTTT. Translation: CASSRFPGSSGNTIYF.

This clonotype was recorded a few times. V gene TRBV4-3 combines with J gene TRBJ1-2; D gene uncertain. The CDR3 spans 12 residues. V lost 0 bases and J 10 bases, leaving 9 bases between the germline ends. Germline assignment: CDR1 LGHNA and CDR2 YSLEER. Written as DNA, the CDR3 is TGCGCCAGCAGCCAAGAGGGATCCTCCTACACCTTC. Protein product: CASSQEGSSYTF.

This chain joins TRBV7-6 and TRBJ2-6; perhaps TRBD2 as D (5 bases). The V and J ends lost 3 bases and 3 bases respectively, with 9 bases between them. The CDR3 contains 15 residues. Germline lookup yields CDR1 SGHVS and CDR2 FNYEAQ. The CDR3 spells CASSFTSGGANVLTF. The CDR3 region has the DNA TGTGCCAGCAGCTTTACTAGTGGTGGGGCCAACGTCCTGACTTTC.

The table lists this clonotype with many counts. The chain has TRBV20-1 and TRBJ2-2, with D possibly matching TRBD2 (6 bases). CDR1 DFQATT and CDR2 SNEGSKA come from the germline V gene (reference sequence). The CDR3 covers 14 residues. Trimming took off 3 bases at V and 5 bases at J, with 13 bases between the two ends. In DNA form, the CDR3 reads TGCAGTGCTAGCCAACAGGAGGGGACCGGGGAGCTGTTTTTT. This translates into CSASQQEGTGELFF.

Only a few counts were recorded for this clonotype. The rearrangement links TRBV10-3 to TRBJ1-5; D call uncertain. In germline, CDR1 is ENHRY, CDR2 SYGVKD. Trimming shortened V by 3 bases and J by 0 bases, and 9 bases separated the two germline ends. The CDR3 has 15 residues. Here the CDR3 DNA reads TGTGCCATCAGTGACGCCGGACTTAGCAATCAGCCCCAGCATTTT. Amino acids: CAISDAGLSNQPQHF.

This clonotype was recorded at least ten times. The chain carries TRBV7-8 and TRBJ1-1, with 8 bases aligning to TRBD1. The germline gives CDR1 SGHVS, CDR2 FQNEAQ. The CDR3 loop spans 15 amino acids. V was pared by 5 bases and J by 1 base, with 6 bases of the junction left unmatched. In DNA form, the CDR3 reads TGTGCCAGCAGCCCGTCCGGGACAGGGAACACTGAAGCTTTCTTT. This gives the protein CASSPSGTGNTEAFF. The full variable domain, rest sourced from reference TRBV7-8 and TRBJ1-1, is GAGVSQSPRYKVAKRGQDVALRCDPISGHVSLFWYQQALGQGPEFLTYFQNEAQLDKSGLPSDRFFAERPEGSVSTLKIQRTQQEDSAVYLCASSPSGTGNTEAFFGQGTRLTVV.

This clonotype was found a few times. The V and J genes are TRBV7-3 and TRBJ2-1; D gene ambiguous. Germline CDR1 is SGHTA and CDR2 is FQGTGA. The CDR3 sequence is 12 residues long. V shed 1 base and J shed 12 bases, with 10 bases lying between them. The CDR3 region has the DNA TGTGCCAGCAGCTTAAGGTTCGGTGGGCAGTTCTTC. Amino acid sequence: CASSLRFGGQFF.

The table lists this clonotype with many counts. The chain uses TRBV7-6 and TRBJ1-1; 7 bases are shared with TRBD1. The J segment lost 0 bases and the V segment lost 2 bases, leaving 3 bases of the junction unmatched. CDR1 is SGHVS and CDR2 is FNYEAQ in the germline V gene. CDR3 length: 15 amino acids. CDR3 in amino acids: CASSLRTGVNTEAFF. The CDR3 bases are TGTGCCAGCAGCTTAAGGACAGGAGTGAACACTGAAGCTTTCTTT.

This clonotype showed up many times. The chain joins TRBV20-1 to TRBJ1-1; 7 nucleotides line up with TRBD1. Germline V gives CDR1 DFQATT, CDR2 SNEGSKA (reference sequence). V dropped 8 bases and J dropped 6; count of bases not matched to a gene: 15. The CDR3 is 14 amino acids. The CDR3 loop is CSPLARGRRPEAFF. CDR3 DNA: TGCAGTCCCCTAGCTAGGGGGCGGCGGCCTGAAGCTTTCTTT.

The V and J genes are TRBV7-3 and TRBJ2-1; D uncertain. The V end lost 2 bases, the J end lost 4 bases, and 9 bases lay between the germline ends. The CDR3 sequence is 14 residues long. Germline V gene sequence: CDR1 SGHTA, CDR2 FQGTGA. CDR3 residues: CASSLLSDYNEQFF. The CDR3 region has the DNA TGTGCCAGCAGCTTATTGTCAGATTACAATGAGCAGTTCTTC.

J is TRBJ1-4 and V is TRBV20-1, with D perhaps TRBD1 (6 bases). CDR1 DFQATT and CDR2 SNEGSKA come from the germline V gene (reference sequence). This CDR3 is 14 amino acids long. Trimming left V 3 bases short and J 4 bases short, with 12 bases between. The DNA for the CDR3 is TGCAGTGCTAGCACCGGGACACATAATGAAAAACTGTTTTTT. Amino acids: CSASTGTHNEKLFF.

This clonotype was seen ten or more times. In DNA, the CDR3 is TGTGCCAGCAGCACAGGGGATAGCAATCAGCCCCAGCATTTT. It encodes CASSTGDSNQPQHF. The V gene is TRBV7-2, the J gene TRBJ1-5; 7 nucleotides agree with TRBD1. The CDR3 runs 14 residues. The ends lost 5 bases at V and 0 bases at J; junction bases unmatched: 1. Germline lookup yields CDR1 SGHTA and CDR2 FQGNSA.

V is TRBV18 and J is TRBJ1-3; D gene unclear. Between the trimmed V and J ends, which lost 4 bases and 0 bases, there was a span of 10 bases. CDR3 length: 15 amino acids. Germline values: CDR1 KGHSH, CDR2 LQKENI. The CDR3 protein is CASSLRSTSGNTIYF. The CDR3 nucleotides read TGTGCCAGCTCACTAAGATCGACCTCTGGAAACACCATATATTTT.

The V and J genes are TRBV18 and TRBJ1-2; 7 bases map to TRBD1. Trimming at V came to 6 bases and at J to 6 bases, leaving 13 bases not matched to a gene. The CDR3 consists of 15 residues. Germline V gives CDR1 KGHSH, CDR2 LQKENI. The chain's CDR3 is CASSGTTGAVDGYTF. The CDR3 DNA sequence: TGTGCCAGCTCGGGTACCACAGGGGCTGTCGATGGCTACACCTTC.